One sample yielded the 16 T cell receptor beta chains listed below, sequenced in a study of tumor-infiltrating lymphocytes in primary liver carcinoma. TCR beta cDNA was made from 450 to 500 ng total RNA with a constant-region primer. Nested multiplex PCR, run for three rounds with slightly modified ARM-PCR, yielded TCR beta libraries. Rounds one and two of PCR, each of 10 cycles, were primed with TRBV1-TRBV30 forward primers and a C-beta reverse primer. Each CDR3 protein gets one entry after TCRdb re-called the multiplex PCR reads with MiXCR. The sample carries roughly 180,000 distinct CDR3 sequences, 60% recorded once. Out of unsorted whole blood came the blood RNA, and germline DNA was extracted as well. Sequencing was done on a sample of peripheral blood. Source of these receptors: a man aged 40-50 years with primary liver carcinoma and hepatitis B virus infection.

CDR3 sequence (DNA): TGTACTAGCAGCTTAAAAGGAGGAGGGGACTTCTCCTACGAGCAGTACTTC. It codes for CTSSLKGGGDFSYEQYF. The chain joins TRBV11-2 to TRBJ2-7; a possible D gene is TRBD2 (6 bases). Germline CDR1 and CDR2: SGHAT and FQNNGV. The CDR3 totals 17 residues.

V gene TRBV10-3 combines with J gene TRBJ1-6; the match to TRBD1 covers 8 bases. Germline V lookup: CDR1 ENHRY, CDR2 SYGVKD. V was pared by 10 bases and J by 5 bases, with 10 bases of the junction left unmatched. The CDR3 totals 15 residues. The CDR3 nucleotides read TGTGCCACCGGACAGGGCGACTTCGATAATTCACCCCTCCACTTT. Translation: CATGQGDFDNSPLHF.

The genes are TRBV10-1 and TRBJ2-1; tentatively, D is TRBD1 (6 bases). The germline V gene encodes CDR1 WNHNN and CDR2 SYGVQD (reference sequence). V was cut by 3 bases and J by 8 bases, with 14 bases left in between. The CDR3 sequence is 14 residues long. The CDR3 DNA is TGCGCCAGCAGTGAAGGGGGTTTTGTCGATGAGCAGTTCTTC. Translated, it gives CASSEGGFVDEQFF.

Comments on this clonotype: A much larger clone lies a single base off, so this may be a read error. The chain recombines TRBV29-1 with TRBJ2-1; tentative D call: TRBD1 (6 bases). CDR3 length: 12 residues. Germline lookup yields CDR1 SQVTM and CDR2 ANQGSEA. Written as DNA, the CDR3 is TGCAACGTCGCGACAGGATACAATGAGCAGTTCTTC. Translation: CNVATGYNEQFF.

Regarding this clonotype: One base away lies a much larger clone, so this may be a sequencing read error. CDR3 DNA: TGTGCCAGCAGCCATAGCGGCAGGGAGCGTAGGGAGCAGTACTTC. Its protein product is CASSHSGRERREQYF. The gene calls are TRBV11-2 and TRBJ2-7; tentative D call: TRBD2 (6 bases). Germline V CDR1 and CDR2: SGHAT, FQNNGV. CDR3 length: 15 residues. Deletions cut 5 bases from V and 7 bases from J, with 21 bases between. Supplemented by reference TRBV11-2 and TRBJ2-7, the full variable domain reads EAGVAQSPRYKIIEKRQSVAFWCNPISGHATLYWYQQILGQGPKLLIQFQNNGVVDDSQLPKDRFSAERLKGVDSTLKIQPAKLEDSAVYLCASSHSGRERREQYFGPGTRLTVT.

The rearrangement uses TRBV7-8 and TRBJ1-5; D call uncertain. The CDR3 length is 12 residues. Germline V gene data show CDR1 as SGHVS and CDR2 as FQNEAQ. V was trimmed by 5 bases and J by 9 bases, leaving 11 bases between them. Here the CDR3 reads CASSRNIRPQHF. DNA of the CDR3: TGTGCCAGCAGCCGGAACATTCGGCCCCAGCATTTT. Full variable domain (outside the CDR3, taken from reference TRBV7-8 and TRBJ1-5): GAGVSQSPRYKVAKRGQDVALRCDPISGHVSLFWYQQALGQGPEFLTYFQNEAQLDKSGLPSDRFFAERPEGSVSTLKIQRTQQEDSAVYLCASSRNIRPQHFGDGTRLSIL.

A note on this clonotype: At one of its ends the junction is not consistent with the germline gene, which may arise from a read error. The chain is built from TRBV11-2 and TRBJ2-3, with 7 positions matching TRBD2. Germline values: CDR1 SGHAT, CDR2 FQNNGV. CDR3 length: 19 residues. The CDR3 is CAGRTPRGGGPTSTDTHYF. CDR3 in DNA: TGTGCCGGCAGGACTCCTCGAGGCGGGGGACCTACTAGCACAGATACGCACTATTTT.

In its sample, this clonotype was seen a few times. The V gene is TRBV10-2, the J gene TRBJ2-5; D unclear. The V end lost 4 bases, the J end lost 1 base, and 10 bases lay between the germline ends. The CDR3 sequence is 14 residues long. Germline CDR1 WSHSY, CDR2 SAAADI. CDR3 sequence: CASSALSIQETQYF. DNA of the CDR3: TGCGCCAGCAGTGCGTTGTCCATCCAAGAGACCCAGTACTTC.

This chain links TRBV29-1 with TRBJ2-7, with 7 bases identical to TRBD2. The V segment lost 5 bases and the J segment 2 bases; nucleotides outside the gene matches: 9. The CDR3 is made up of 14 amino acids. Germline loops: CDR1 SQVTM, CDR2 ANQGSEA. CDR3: CSVPSRESPYEQYF. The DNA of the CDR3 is TGCAGCGTTCCCTCGCGGGAGTCTCCCTACGAGCAGTACTTC.

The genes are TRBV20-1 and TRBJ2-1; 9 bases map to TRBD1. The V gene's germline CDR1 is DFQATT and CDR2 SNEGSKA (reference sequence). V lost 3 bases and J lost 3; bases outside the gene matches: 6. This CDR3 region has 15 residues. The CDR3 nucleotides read TGCAGTGCTAGGTCAACAGGGGGCGGCTACAATGAGCAGTTCTTC. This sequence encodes CSARSTGGGYNEQFF.

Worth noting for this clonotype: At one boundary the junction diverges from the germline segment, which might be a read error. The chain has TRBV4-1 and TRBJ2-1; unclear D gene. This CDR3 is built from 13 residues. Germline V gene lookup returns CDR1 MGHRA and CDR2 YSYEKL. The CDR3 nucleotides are TGCGCCAGCAGCGACGGCTCCTACAATGGGCAGTTCTTC. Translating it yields CASSDGSYNGQFF.

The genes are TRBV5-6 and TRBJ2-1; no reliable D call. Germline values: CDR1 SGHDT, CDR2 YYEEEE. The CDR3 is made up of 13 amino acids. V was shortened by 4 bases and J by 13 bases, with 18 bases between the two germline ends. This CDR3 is CASSSSLGQSQFF. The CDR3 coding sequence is TGTGCCAGCAGCAGCAGTCTTGGGCAGAGCCAGTTCTTC.

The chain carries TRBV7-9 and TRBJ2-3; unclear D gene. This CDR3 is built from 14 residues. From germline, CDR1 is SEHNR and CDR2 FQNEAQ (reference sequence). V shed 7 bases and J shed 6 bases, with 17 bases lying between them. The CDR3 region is CASNISSEEDTQYF. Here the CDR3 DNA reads TGTGCCAGCAACATTAGCAGTGAGGAGGATACGCAGTATTTT.

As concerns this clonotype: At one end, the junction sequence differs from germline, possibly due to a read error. DNA for the CDR3: TGTGCCAGCAGCCCGCGGGACGGAGTCCCAAATGAGCAGCTCTTC. This translates into CASSPRDGVPNEQLF. The chain uses TRBV11-2 and TRBJ2-1; a weak D match, TRBD2 (6 bases). This CDR3 is built from 15 residues. Germline V gives CDR1 SGHAT, CDR2 FQNNGV. The complete variable domain, with remaining parts taken from reference TRBV11-2 and TRBJ2-1, reads EAGVAQSPRYKIIEKRQSVAFWCNPISGHATLYWYQQILGQGPKLLIQFQNNGVVDDSQLPKDRFSAERLKGVDSTLKIQPAKLEDSAVYLCASSPRDGVPNEQLFGPGTRLTVL.

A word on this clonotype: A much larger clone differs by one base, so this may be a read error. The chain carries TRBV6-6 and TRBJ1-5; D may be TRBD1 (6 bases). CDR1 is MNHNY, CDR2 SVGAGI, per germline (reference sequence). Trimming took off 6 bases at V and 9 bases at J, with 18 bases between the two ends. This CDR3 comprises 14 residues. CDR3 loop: CASSLQGMGRPQHF. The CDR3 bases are TGTGCCAGCAGCCTACAGGGAATGGGTCGGCCCCAGCATTTT.

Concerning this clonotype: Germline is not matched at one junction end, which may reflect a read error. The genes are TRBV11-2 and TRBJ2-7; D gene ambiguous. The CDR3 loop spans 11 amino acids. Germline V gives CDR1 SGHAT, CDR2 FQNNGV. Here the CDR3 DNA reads TGTGCCCGCAGCCTCGTAGGGGAGCAGTACTTC. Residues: CARSLVGEQYF.